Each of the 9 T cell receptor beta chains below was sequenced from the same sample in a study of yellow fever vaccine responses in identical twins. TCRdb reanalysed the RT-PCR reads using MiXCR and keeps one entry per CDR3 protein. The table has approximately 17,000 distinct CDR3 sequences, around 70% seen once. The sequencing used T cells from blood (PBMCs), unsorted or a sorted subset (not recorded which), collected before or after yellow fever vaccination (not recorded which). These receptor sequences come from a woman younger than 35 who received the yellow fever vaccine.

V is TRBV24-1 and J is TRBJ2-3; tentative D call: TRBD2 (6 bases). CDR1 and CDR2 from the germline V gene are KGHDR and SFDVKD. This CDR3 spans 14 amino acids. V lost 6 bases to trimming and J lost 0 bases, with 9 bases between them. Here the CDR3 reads CATSRGISTDTQYF. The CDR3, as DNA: TGTGCCACCAGTCGCGGGATCAGCACAGATACGCAGTATTTT.

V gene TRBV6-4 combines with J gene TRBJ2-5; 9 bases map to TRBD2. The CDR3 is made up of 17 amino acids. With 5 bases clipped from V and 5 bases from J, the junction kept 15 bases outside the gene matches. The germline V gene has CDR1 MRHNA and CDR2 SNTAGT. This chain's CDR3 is CASSHPRLAAQGETQYF. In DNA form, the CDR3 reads TGTGCCAGCAGTCACCCCCGACTAGCGGCCCAAGGGGAGACCCAGTACTTC.

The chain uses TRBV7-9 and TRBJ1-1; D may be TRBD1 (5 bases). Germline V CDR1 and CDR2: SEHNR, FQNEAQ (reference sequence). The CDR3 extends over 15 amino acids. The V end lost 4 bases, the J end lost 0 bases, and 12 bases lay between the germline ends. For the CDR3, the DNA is TGTGCCAGCAGCTCCGGGACGGTCATGAACACTGAAGCTTTCTTT. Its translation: CASSSGTVMNTEAFF.

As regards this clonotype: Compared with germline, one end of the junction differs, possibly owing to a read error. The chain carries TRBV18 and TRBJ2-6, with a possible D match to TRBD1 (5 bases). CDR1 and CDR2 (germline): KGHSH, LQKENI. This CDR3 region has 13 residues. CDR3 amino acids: CASSTSGANVLTF. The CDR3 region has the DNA TGTGCCAGCTCTACCTCTGGGGCTAACGTCCTGACTTTC. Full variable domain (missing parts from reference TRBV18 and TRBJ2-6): NAGVMQNPRHLVRRRGQEARLRCSPMKGHSHVYWYRQLPEEGLKFMVYLQKENIIDESGMPKERFSAEFPKEGPSILRIQQVVRGDSAAYFCASSTSGANVLTFGAGSRLTVL.

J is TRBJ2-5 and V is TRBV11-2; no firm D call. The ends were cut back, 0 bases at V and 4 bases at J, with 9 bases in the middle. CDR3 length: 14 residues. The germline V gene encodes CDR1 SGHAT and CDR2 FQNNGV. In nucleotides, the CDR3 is TGTGCCAGCAGCTTAGATTCCATTATAGAGACCCAGTACTTC. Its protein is CASSLDSIIETQYF.

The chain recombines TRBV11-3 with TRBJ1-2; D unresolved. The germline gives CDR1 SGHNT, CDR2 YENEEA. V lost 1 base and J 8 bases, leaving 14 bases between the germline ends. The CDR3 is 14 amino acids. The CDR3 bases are TGTGCCAGCAGCTTAGCCGGTTGGGGAGGCGGCTACACCTTC. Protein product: CASSLAGWGGGYTF.

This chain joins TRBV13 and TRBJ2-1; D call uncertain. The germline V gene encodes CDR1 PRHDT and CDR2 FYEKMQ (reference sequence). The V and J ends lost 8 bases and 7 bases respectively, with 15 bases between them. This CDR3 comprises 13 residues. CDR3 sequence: CASVTSVRNEQFF. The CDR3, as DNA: TGTGCCAGCGTCACTTCGGTTCGGAATGAGCAGTTCTTC.

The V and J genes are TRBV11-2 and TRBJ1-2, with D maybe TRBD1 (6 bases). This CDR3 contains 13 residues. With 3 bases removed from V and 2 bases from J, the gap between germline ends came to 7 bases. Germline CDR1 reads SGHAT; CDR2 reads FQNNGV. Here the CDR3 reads CASSFGQNYGYTF. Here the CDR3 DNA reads TGTGCCAGCAGCTTTGGACAGAACTATGGCTACACCTTC.

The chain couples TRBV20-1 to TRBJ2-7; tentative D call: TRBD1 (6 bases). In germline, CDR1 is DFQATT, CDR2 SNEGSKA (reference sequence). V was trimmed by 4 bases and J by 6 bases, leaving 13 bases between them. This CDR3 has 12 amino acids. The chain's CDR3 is CSANQQGPEQYV. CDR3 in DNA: TGCAGTGCTAACCAACAGGGTCCCGAGCAGTACGTC.